The clone carrying this TCR beta chain showed up many times. Its cognate antigen is unknown. Germline CDR1 reads SNHLY; CDR2 reads FYNNEI. V was shortened by 6 bases and J by 0 bases, with 8 bases between the two germline ends. This CDR3 region has 14 residues. The record originates from a study of early T cells in non-severe SARS-CoV-2 infection. Study-level information: The chains were unpaired, and the sequenced material was bulk RNA from unsorted whole blood. Study-wide points: Clonotype matching in VDJdb favored anti-spike CD8 responses and did not capture private and CD4 specificities.

Unique molecular identifiers tagged individual cDNA molecules. TCRdb re-called the 5' RACE reads with MiXCR, one entry per CDR3 protein. The sample has 25,000 to 35,000 distinct CDR3 sequences; approximately 6% are singletons. The source is an adult who was a healthcare worker with PCR-confirmed SARS-CoV-2 infection or an uninfected control (not recorded which). Material for sequencing was whole blood. This sequence joins TRBV2 and TRBJ2-2; TRBD1 or TRBD2 may be the D gene (5 bases each). The CDR3, as DNA: TGTGCCAGCAGGGGACCCGCGAACACCGGGGAGCTGTTTTTT. Translating gives CASRGPANTGELFF. Full variable domain (missing parts from reference TRBV2 and TRBJ2-2): EPEVTQTPSHQVTQMGQEVILRCVPISNHLYFYWYRQILGQKVEFLVSFYNNEISEKSEIFDDQFSVERPDGSNFTLKIRSTKLEDSAMYFCASRGPANTGELFFGEGSRLTVL.